The clone carrying this TCR beta chain was seen a single time. Its antigen remains unknown. The data are from a study of cytomegalovirus exposure and HLA in healthy donors. This PCR relied on a set of 60 Vbeta primers and 13 Jbeta primers. Libraries were prepared by immunoSEQ multiplex PCR; TCRdb keeps only in-frame clonotypes and omits some of them. Of 150,000 or so clones in the sample, around 79% were seen once. CDR1 is SGHVS and CDR2 is FQNEAQ in the germline V gene. The CDR3 covers 15 residues. V dropped 5 bases and J dropped 4; count of bases not matched to a gene: 8. The study's findings and limits: Analyses of presence/absence relied on an assumption of roughly uniform sequencing depth across donors.

The V gene is TRBV7-8, the J gene TRBJ1-1; 9 positions match TRBD1. Material for sequencing was PBMCs. The TCR originated in a woman in her 50s in good health and CMV-seropositive. This CDR3 reads CASSLTGGRGTEAFF. In DNA form, the CDR3 reads TGTGCCAGCAGCCTAACAGGGGGCCGAGGCACTGAAGCTTTCTTT.